The rows below give T cell receptor beta chains drawn from one sample of a study of blood T cell repertoires in COVID-19. Only in-frame clones appear in the TCRdb table, and some are missing; sequencing was by immunoSEQ multiplex PCR. The sample has around 200,000 clones; more than 85% are singletons. Material: peripheral blood. Receptors originate from a man aged 35 to 55 with active or convalescent COVID-19. CDR3s include the opening cysteine and the closing phenylalanine or tryptophan. D genes are given only for firm matches. Expanded clones get a size class; other rows say once, few or many, or leave the size out.

v_gene,d_gene,abundance,j_gene,CDR3aa,CDR3nt
TRBV5-5,TRBD1,-,TRBJ2-6,CASSLTGQGGANVLTF,TGTGCCAGCAGCTTGACTGGACAGGGGGGGGCCAACGTCCTGACTTTC
TRBV7-2,-,-,TRBJ1-2,CASSLDPGGRGYTF,TGTGCCAGCAGCTTAGATCCCGGCGGGAGGGGCTACACCTTC
TRBV7-3,-,-,TRBJ1-3,CASSSNPPGAGNTIYF,TGTGCCAGCAGCTCCAACCCGCCGGGGGCTGGAAACACCATATATTTT
TRBV24-1,-,-,TRBJ1-1,CATSDPKQGNTEAFF,TGTGCCACCAGTGACCCTAAACAGGGGAACACTGAAGCTTTCTTT
TRBV4-1,-,-,TRBJ1-1,CASSQEEAGGSTEAFF,TGCGCCAGCAGCCAAGAAGAAGCAGGAGGGAGCACTGAAGCTTTCTTT
TRBV4-2,-,-,TRBJ2-3,CASSQDQSARTGAGNTQYF,TGTGCCAGCAGCCAAGACCAAAGCGCTCGGACGGGCGCCGGGAATACGCAGTATTTT
TRBV7-9,TRBD1,-,TRBJ1-6,CASSFDGTGRNSPLHF,TGTGCCAGCAGCTTTGACGGGACAGGGAGGAATTCACCCCTCCACTTT
TRBV27,-,once,TRBJ1-4,CASSRQVNEKLFF,TGTGCCAGCAGTCGACAGGTTAATGAAAAACTGTTTTTT
TRBV28,TRBD1,-,TRBJ2-1,CASSRDRARYNEQFF,TGTGCCAGCAGTCGGGACAGGGCACGCTACAATGAGCAGTTCTTC
TRBV6-5,-,-,TRBJ1-5,CASRRENSNQPQHF,TGTGCCAGCAGGAGGGAAAATAGCAATCAGCCCCAGCATTTT
TRBV18,-,once,TRBJ2-5,CASSPNAGLIGETQYF,TGTGCCAGCTCACCGAATGCCGGACTGATTGGCGAGACCCAGTACTTC
TRBV2,-,once,TRBJ1-2,CASPGRASVGYTF,TGTGCCAGCCCGGGCAGGGCTTCGGTGGGCTACACCTTC
TRBV11-3,TRBD2,once,TRBJ2-1,CASSRRLAGVNNEQFF,TGTGCCAGCAGCCGCCGACTAGCGGGGGTAAACAATGAGCAGTTCTTC
TRBV27,-,once,TRBJ2-7,CASSLSGGSYEQYF,TGTGCCAGCAGTTTATCGGGAGGATCATACGAGCAGTACTTC
TRBV18,-,-,TRBJ1-3,CASSPLSAGLSSGNTIYF,TGTGCCAGCTCACCACTATCGGCCGGACTGAGCTCTGGAAACACCATATATTTT
TRBV28,TRBD2,-,TRBJ2-1,CASSLLASGKYNEQFF,TGTGCCAGCAGTTTATTAGCTAGCGGGAAGTACAATGAGCAGTTCTTC
TRBV28,-,-,TRBJ1-5,CASSLGHNNQPQHF,TGTGCCAGCAGTTTGGGGCACAACAATCAGCCCCAGCATTTT
TRBV10-2,-,-,TRBJ2-7,CASFGEEQYF,TGCGCCAGCTTTGGGGAGGAGCAGTACTTC
TRBV9,TRBD1,few,TRBJ2-7,CASSRGQGDEQYF,TGTGCCAGCAGCCGGGGACAGGGCGACGAGCAGTACTTC
TRBV11-3,TRBD1,-,TRBJ2-3,CASSLTLISTRTGATDTQYF,TGTGCCAGCAGCCTAACTCTGATTAGTACTCGGACAGGGGCCACAGATACGCAGTATTTT
TRBV5-1,-,-,TRBJ1-1,CASRSTGNMNTEAFF,TGCGCCAGCAGGTCTACAGGGAACATGAACACTGAAGCTTTCTTT
TRBV6-5,-,-,TRBJ1-1,CASSYGTLNTEAFF,TGTGCCAGCAGTTACGGGACATTGAACACTGAAGCTTTCTTT
TRBV30,TRBD2,-,TRBJ2-3,CAWSVPSQSGGADTQYF,TGTGCCTGGAGTGTACCCTCCCAAAGCGGGGGGGCAGATACGCAGTATTTT
TRBV5-1,TRBD1,-,TRBJ1-1,CASSSKPEGQGYTEAFF,TGCGCCAGCAGCTCCAAACCCGAGGGACAGGGATACACTGAAGCTTTCTTT
TRBV7-3,-,-,TRBJ2-1,CASRLGSSGYNEQFF,TGTGCCAGCAGATTAGGGTCCTCAGGGTACAATGAGCAGTTCTTC
TRBV9,TRBD1,-,TRBJ1-1,CASSPRQGRNTEAFF,TGTGCCAGCAGCCCCAGACAGGGGAGGAACACTGAAGCTTTCTTT
TRBV5-1,-,-,TRBJ1-6,CASRDAQGNSPLHF,TGCGCCAGCAGGGATGCACAGGGAAATTCACCCCTCCACTTT
TRBV5-5,TRBD2,-,TRBJ2-1,CASSLSSGLDYEQFF,TGTGCCAGCAGCTTGTCGTCGGGACTAGACTATGAGCAGTTCTTC
TRBV28,-,-,TRBJ1-2,CASTLRDTPNYGYTF,TGTGCCAGCACTCTGAGGGACACACCTAACTATGGCTACACCTTC
TRBV2,-,-,TRBJ2-1,CASGGRPYNEQFF,TGTGCCAGCGGAGGTCGACCCTACAATGAGCAGTTCTTC
TRBV2,-,-,TRBJ2-3,CASSEALFFPAGADTQYF,TGTGCCAGCAGTGAAGCGCTTTTTTTCCCAGCGGGCGCAGATACGCAGTATTTT
TRBV5-1,-,-,TRBJ2-2,CASSLSAGDTGELFF,TGCGCCAGCAGCTTGTCAGCAGGGGACACCGGGGAGCTGTTTTTT
TRBV5-1,-,-,TRBJ1-2,CASSRNRIYGYTF,TGCGCCAGCAGCCGCAACAGGATCTATGGCTACACCTTC
TRBV18,TRBD1,-,TRBJ1-1,CASSPQGQGYNTEAFF,TGTGCCAGCTCACCGCAAGGACAGGGCTATAACACTGAAGCTTTCTTT
TRBV27,TRBD2,-,TRBJ2-7,CASSWDGRYEQYF,TGTGCCAGCAGTTGGGACGGGAGGTACGAGCAGTACTTC
TRBV7-2,TRBD2,-,TRBJ2-5,CASSTDLAGGPQETQYF,TGTGCCAGCAGCACAGACCTAGCGGGAGGGCCACAAGAGACCCAGTACTTC
TRBV11-2,TRBD2,-,TRBJ2-1,CASSSWTSGSNNEQFF,TGTGCCAGCAGCTCCTGGACTAGCGGGAGTAACAATGAGCAGTTCTTC
TRBV7-2,-,-,TRBJ2-1,CASSLEGMGRFSYNEQFF,TGTGCCAGCAGCTTAGAAGGGATGGGGAGGTTTTCCTACAATGAGCAGTTCTTC
TRBV4-1,TRBD2,once,TRBJ2-1,CASSPGTSGRLNEQFF,TGCGCCAGCAGCCCTGGGACTAGCGGGAGACTGAATGAGCAGTTCTTC
TRBV7-9,TRBD2,-,TRBJ2-7,CASSLGVGGYEQYF,TGTGCCAGCAGCTTAGGCGTGGGGGGGTACGAGCAGTACTTC
TRBV25-1,TRBD1,-,TRBJ1-1,CASSGPGQGAAEAFF,TGTGCCAGCAGTGGACCGGGACAGGGGGCAGCTGAAGCTTTCTTT